This is a list of T cell receptor beta chains from one sample in a study of blood T cell repertoires in COVID-19. TCRdb's table, derived via immunoSEQ multiplex PCR, lists solely in-frame clones and lacks some. The sample holds about 76,000 clones, 90% to 95% seen once. What was sequenced was peripheral blood. All receptors come from a human donor in a cohort sampled during active COVID-19. Each CDR3 is given without its conserved first and last residue. Each record gives: J gene, V gene, D gene, CDR3 protein. The D gene is left open where the match is weak.

TRBJ2-3 TRBV6-2/TRBV6-3 . ASSYLGPPDTQY
TRBJ2-2 TRBV9 . ASSVLPVNTGELF
TRBJ2-3 TRBV6-6 . ASREQGEDTQY
TRBJ2-1 TRBV2 TRBD2 ASSISTSGGANEQF
TRBJ1-2 TRBV4-3 . ASSQELNSNYGYT
TRBJ2-2 TRBV4-2 . ASSQARDINTGELF
TRBJ1-1 TRBV15 TRBD1 ATSRDRGQGYTEAF
TRBJ1-1 TRBV15 . ATSREGAFEAF
TRBJ1-2 TRBV30 TRBD1 ARGQGFAGYT
TRBJ2-7 TRBV3-1/TRBV3-2 . ASSQDLASSPYEQY
TRBJ1-1 TRBV6-5 . ASKGTPGGTEAF
TRBJ2-7 TRBV6-7 TRBD1 ASRKPDRSYEQY
TRBJ1-5 TRBV7-2 . ASSIKGGGSQPQH
TRBJ2-1 TRBV24-1 . ATSAPYSNEQF
TRBJ2-7 TRBV24-1 TRBD1 ATSDNDRVMIEQY
TRBJ2-3 TRBV18 . ASSPQVQGITDTQY
TRBJ2-5 TRBV6-5 TRBD2 ASSFRLAGGGETQY
TRBJ1-1 TRBV9 . ASSVVPRQLNTEAF
TRBJ1-4 TRBV9 . ASSGGDGDREKLF
TRBJ2-1 TRBV3-1/TRBV3-2 TRBD2 ASSQGRGGSDEQF
TRBJ2-2 TRBV11-3 TRBD1 ASSSPATGSGELF
TRBJ2-5 TRBV5-1 . ASSLAAGETQY
TRBJ2-1 TRBV19 . ASETGSSYNEQF
TRBJ2-3 TRBV6-5 . ASRRIYPSTDTQY
TRBJ1-2 TRBV4-3 . ASSQVEGDGYT
TRBJ1-2 TRBV29-1 TRBD1 SVEIGGIYRGQGGYT
TRBJ1-2 TRBV3-1/TRBV3-2 . ASSQDAGNGYT
TRBJ1-2 TRBV5-1 . ASSLERTAGYT
TRBJ1-5 TRBV6-1 TRBD1 ASSETRTGTSNQPQH
TRBJ2-1 TRBV7-2 . ASSPWPGLDEQF
TRBJ2-5 TRBV18 . ASSRTEQETQY
TRBJ2-7 TRBV5-1 TRBD1 ASSLAGGQGVYEQY
TRBJ1-1 TRBV5-4 . ASSLEVSAGNTEAF
TRBJ1-5 TRBV5-1 . ASSLEGGGNQPQH
TRBJ2-5 TRBV7-9 . ASSPGTQQETQY
TRBJ1-1 TRBV29-1 . SVEPQGGATGAF
TRBJ2-7 TRBV7-8 . ASSWAGRSYEQY
TRBJ1-2 TRBV6-5 . ASSPQGRDGYT
TRBJ2-3 TRBV10-3 TRBD2 AIGTSGGLDTQY
TRBJ2-5 TRBV7-8 . ASSWTPTDFQETQY